The sequence of this T cell receptor beta chain was determined in a study of CD8 T cells in ankylosing spondylitis. Deletions cut 8 bases from V and 4 bases from J, with 12 bases between. CDR3 size: 12 residues. Germline V gene lookup returns CDR1 SQVTM and CDR2 ANQGSEA. This clonotype was counted a few times. What it recognizes is unknown. Study results and limitations: Earlier literature documents some of the motif variants in reactive arthritis synovial fluid and blood. Clones tied to disease were said to be significantly enriched in matched ankylosing spondylitis synovial fluid. Ankylosing spondylitis blood appeared to carry a characteristic TCR beta motif of roughly 8 highly homologous variants.

From the 5' RACE reads, TCRdb called clonotypes with MiXCR, one entry per CDR3 protein. The data show 670,000 or so distinct CDR3 sequences, with 19% seen just once and around a fifth held by the top ten. Sequenced sample: blood, either unsorted or a sorted T cell fraction (not recorded which). The clonotype was recovered from a male donor with ankylosing spondylitis. The rearrangement links TRBV29-1 to TRBJ2-1; D is perhaps TRBD2 (6 bases). CDR3 DNA sequence: TGCAGCACGGGACTGGAATACAATGAGCAGTTCTTC. Translated: CSTGLEYNEQFF.